Following are 27 T cell receptor beta chains from one sample sequenced in a study of beta chain features in type 1 diabetes listed by TCRdb under 2018. Libraries were made using the immunoSEQ multiplex PCR assay. All of the isolated RNA was reverse transcribed with the High Capacity cDNA Reverse Transcription Kit, so expressed TCRB transcripts were sequenced. TCRdb limited this immuneACCESS table to in-frame rearrangements with V and J called. A share of clones is missing; checked studies link under half to unresolved V genes, and the rest is unexplained. The sample yields a few hundred thousand clones; 8.5% to 10% were counted once. The biggest ten clones account for about 0.64% of the sample. Paper-wide results and their limitations: Type 1 diabetes patients showed a moderate but significant shortening of TCRB CDR3 length in all four CD4+ subsets.

No antigen is known for these receptors. The specimen sequenced was central memory CD4+ T cells from blood. The source of these receptors is a man between 25 and 39 years old with type 1 diabetes.

A few counts support this clone. At one boundary the junction diverges from the germline segment, which might be a read error. The chain links TRBV5-1 to TRBJ2-3, with TRBD1 matching 10 bases. Germline V gene lookup returns CDR1 SGHRS and CDR2 YFSETQ. CDR3 length equals 14 residues. The CDR3 DNA sequence: TGTGCCAGCAGCTTTCCGGGACAGGGGGATACGCAGTATTTT. It is translated as CASSFPGQGDTQYF.

This clone has only a few counts. The rearrangement links TRBV28 to TRBJ2-1; D assignment may be TRBD1 or TRBD2 (5 bases each). CDR1 and CDR2 (germline): MDHEN, SYDVKM. Trimming shortened V by 6 bases and J by 9 bases, and 21 bases separated the two germline ends. This CDR3 spans 15 amino acids. DNA of the CDR3: TGTGCCAGCAGCGACCCTGGGAGCGTAAGGGGTGAGCAGTTCTTC. Translation: CASSDPGSVRGEQFF.

This clone has just a few counts. The chain carries TRBV19 and TRBJ2-7; TRBD1 matches 8 bases. The CDR3 contains 13 residues. CDR1 and CDR2 (germline): LNHDA, SQIVND (reference sequence). Trimming took 5 bases from V and 3 from J; bases not matched to a gene: 3. The CDR3 spells CASSRTGLYEQYF. CDR3 sequence (DNA): TGTGCCAGTAGTCGGACAGGGCTCTACGAGCAGTACTTC.

The rearrangement links TRBV15 to TRBJ1-4; D remains ambiguous. Trimming removed 0 bases at V and 10 bases at J, with 9 bases between. This CDR3 comprises 13 residues. Germline CDR1 reads LNHNV; CDR2 reads YYDKDF (reference sequence). The CDR3 here is CATSRDRRGKLFF. CDR3 sequence (DNA): TGTGCCACCAGCAGAGACCGAAGAGGAAAACTGTTTTTT.

This clone showed up just a few times. A junction end diverges from the germline sequence, so it may reflect a read error. This specimen includes other DNA sequences encoding the same CDR3. The chain is built from TRBV5-4 and TRBJ2-3; D gene ambiguous. CDR3 length equals 13 residues. From germline, CDR1 is SGHNT and CDR2 YYREEE (reference sequence). The CDR3 is CASSQDRIRKRNF. In nucleotides, the CDR3 is TGCGCCAGCAGCCAAGATCGGATTAGAAAACGGAATTTT.

This chain links TRBV5-5 with TRBJ2-5; D might be TRBD1 (5 bases). Germline CDR1 reads SGHKS; CDR2 reads YYEKEE (reference sequence). CDR3 length equals 15 residues. V lost 1 base to trimming and J lost 3 bases, with 13 bases between them. In DNA, the CDR3 is TGTGCCAGCAGCTTGCAGTCAGGGTGGGAAGAGACCCAGTACTTC. It yields the protein CASSLQSGWEETQYF.

The J gene is TRBJ2-5, the V gene TRBV6-5; either TRBD1 or TRBD2 may fit D (5 bases each). This CDR3 is built from 13 residues. V lost 4 bases and J 6 bases, leaving 12 bases between the germline ends. Germline V gene sequence: CDR1 MNHEY, CDR2 SVGAGI. CDR3 in amino acids: CASSSTGGQTQYF. CDR3 sequence (DNA): TGTGCCAGCAGTTCTACAGGCGGGCAGACCCAGTACTTC.

This clone was detected only a few times. The J gene is TRBJ2-1, the V gene TRBV28; 11 bases fit TRBD2. J lost 1 base, V lost 7 bases, and 6 bases had no gene match. The V gene's germline CDR1 is MDHEN and CDR2 SYDVKM. The CDR3 runs 16 residues. The CDR3 reads CASKTSGTRSYNEQFF. CDR3 nucleotides: TGTGCCAGCAAGACTAGCGGGACCAGGTCCTACAATGAGCAGTTCTTC.

This clone has just a few counts. The chain uses TRBV6-4 and TRBJ2-2; 10 bases map to TRBD2. V lost 5 bases and J lost 8; bases outside the gene matches: 5. The CDR3 has 14 amino acids. Germline V lookup: CDR1 MRHNA, CDR2 SNTAGT. As DNA, the CDR3 is TGTGCCAGCAGTACTAGCGGGATGTATGGGGAGCTGTTTTTT. Translating it yields CASSTSGMYGELFF.

The genes are TRBV5-1 and TRBJ2-1, with D hard to call. V was shortened by 4 bases and J by 7 bases, with 15 bases between the two germline ends. The CDR3 sequence is 14 residues long. Germline lookup yields CDR1 SGHRS and CDR2 YFSETQ. For the CDR3, the DNA is TGCGCCAGCAGCGTGGAATATACGAAGAATGAGCAGTTCTTC. Translation gives CASSVEYTKNEQFF.

The chain combines TRBV5-1 with TRBJ1-1; D is perhaps TRBD1 (5 bases). Trimming took off 4 bases at V and 5 bases at J, with 18 bases between the two ends. The CDR3 spans 15 residues. Germline assignment: CDR1 SGHRS and CDR2 YFSETQ. The CDR3 sequence is CASSASPQGGTEAFF. CDR3 in DNA: TGCGCCAGCAGCGCTTCCCCCCAGGGTGGGACTGAAGCTTTCTTT. The full variable domain, completed using reference TRBV5-1 and TRBJ1-1, is KAGVTQTPRYLIKTRGQQVTLSCSPISGHRSVSWYQQTPGQGLQFLFEYFSETQRNKGNFPGRFSGRQFSNSRSEMNVSTLELGDSALYLCASSASPQGGTEAFFGQGTRLTVV.

CDR3 region: CASSRGTTSEQFF. CDR3 DNA sequence: TGTGCCAGCAGCCGCGGGACCACGAGTGAGCAGTTCTTC. The chain recombines TRBV11-2 with TRBJ2-1; TRBD2 is a possible D gene (6 bases). The CDR3 runs to 13 residues. The germline V gene encodes CDR1 SGHAT and CDR2 FQNNGV. The V end lost 5 bases, the J end lost 9 bases, and 14 bases lay between the germline ends. Full variable domain (remainder filled in from reference TRBV11-2 and TRBJ2-1): EAGVAQSPRYKIIEKRQSVAFWCNPISGHATLYWYQQILGQGPKLLIQFQNNGVVDDSQLPKDRFSAERLKGVDSTLKIQPAKLEDSAVYLCASSRGTTSEQFFGPGTRLTVL.

This clone appeared a few times. The rearrangement links TRBV5-1 to TRBJ1-1; 9 bases are shared with TRBD1. The CDR3 length is 12 residues. Germline CDR1 reads SGHRS; CDR2 reads YFSETQ. Losses at the gene ends were 4 bases for V and 11 bases for J; bases not matched to a gene: 6. DNA for the CDR3: TGCGCCAGCAGCCGGGACAGGGACTATGCTTTCTTT. It is translated as CASSRDRDYAFF.

Only a few counts were recorded for this clone. The V and J genes are TRBV7-2 and TRBJ1-5; D gene unclear. Germline V CDR1 and CDR2: SGHTA, FQGNSA. V gave up 2 bases and J gave up 0 bases, with 14 bases separating them. This CDR3 is 17 amino acids long. The CDR3 nucleotides are TGTGCCAGCAGCTTAAACCGCGTCCGGGCTAGCAATCAGCCCCAGCATTTT. The encoded protein is CASSLNRVRASNQPQHF. Supplemented by reference TRBV7-2 and TRBJ1-5, the full variable domain reads GAGVSQSPSNKVTEKGKDVELRCDPISGHTALYWYRQSLGQGLEFLIYFQGNSAPDKSGLPSDRFSAERTGGSVSTLTIQRTQQEDSAVYLCASSLNRVRASNQPQHFGDGTRLSIL.

This clone was observed at least ten times. This sequence joins TRBV28 and TRBJ1-3; D remains unclear. CDR3 length equals 15 residues. V dropped 7 bases and J dropped 3 bases, with 16 bases sitting between them. The germline V gene has CDR1 MDHEN and CDR2 SYDVKM. The CDR3 spells CASKPYGSGGNTIYF. The CDR3 bases are TGTGCCAGCAAACCGTACGGGTCAGGTGGAAACACCATATATTTT.

Turning to this clone: Within the sample, other DNA sequences also encode this same CDR3. The chain carries TRBV28 and TRBJ2-7, with D possibly being TRBD1 (6 bases). Germline CDR1 MDHEN, CDR2 SYDVKM. The V and J ends lost 6 bases and 3 bases respectively, with 9 bases between them. The CDR3 is 12 residues long. This chain's CDR3 is CASSRQDYEQYF. The CDR3 coding sequence is TGTGCCAGCAGCCGACAGGACTACGAGCAGTACTTC.

A few counts support this clone. The CDR3 bases are TGTGCCAGCAGCACAGACGCAGATACGCAGTATTTT. Translating gives CASSTDADTQYF. V gene TRBV7-2 combines with J gene TRBJ2-3; D is undetermined. Germline CDR1 reads SGHTA; CDR2 reads FQGNSA. The V end lost 5 bases, the J end lost 4 bases, and 7 bases lay between the germline ends. The CDR3 loop spans 12 amino acids.

This clone was detected a few times. The J gene is TRBJ2-1, the V gene TRBV5-6; 7 nucleotides line up with TRBD1. The CDR3 covers 13 residues. Germline assignment: CDR1 SGHDT and CDR2 YYEEEE. The trim removed 2 bases at V and 8 bases at J, leaving 4 bases unmatched. CDR3 in amino acids: CASSFHRGDEQFF. The CDR3, as DNA: TGTGCCAGCAGCTTTCACAGGGGCGATGAGCAGTTCTTC.

The sample holds a few counts of this clone. It is unclear where the CDR3 begins or ends on the DNA, so no DNA is shown, and the CDR3 is as TCRdb lists it. The chain links TRBV7-2 to TRBJ2-3; TRBD2, the D gene given by the table, was not confirmed from the DNA. CDR1 SGHTA and CDR2 FQGNSA come from the germline V gene. The CDR3 is 14 amino acids long, termini counted. CDR3 in amino acids: CASSFAPGTSGGSF.

This clone was found a few times. The gene calls are TRBV30 and TRBJ2-1; 8 positions match TRBD2. Germline lookup yields CDR1 GTSNPN and CDR2 SVGIG (reference sequence). Losses at the gene ends were 3 bases for V and 4 bases for J; bases not matched to a gene: 8. The CDR3 runs to 15 residues. CDR3 region: CAWRQTSGYYNEQFF. For the CDR3, the DNA is TGTGCCTGGAGGCAAACTAGCGGCTATTACAATGAGCAGTTCTTC.

The chain is built from TRBV5-8 and TRBJ2-3; the match to TRBD1 covers 7 bases. Germline-derived CDR1 and CDR2 are SGHTS and YDEGEE. The V segment lost 4 bases and the J segment 8 bases; nucleotides outside the gene matches: 10. The CDR3 has 14 amino acids. In DNA form, the CDR3 reads TGTGCCAGCAGCGAAGGGGGCCCTACGGCTACGCAGTATTTT. It yields the protein CASSEGGPTATQYF. Supplemented by reference TRBV5-8 and TRBJ2-3, the full variable domain reads EAGVTQSPTHLIKTRGQQATLRCSPISGHTSVYWYQQALGLGLQFLLWYDEGEERNRGNFPPRFSGRQFPNYSSELNVNALELEDSALYLCASSEGGPTATQYFGPGTRLTVL.

In its sample, this clone was seen many times. This chain connects TRBV10-3 to TRBJ2-1; D might be TRBD2 (5 bases). The CDR3 contains 15 residues. Germline V lookup: CDR1 ENHRY, CDR2 SYGVKD. Trimming took 6 bases from V and 0 from J, leaving 12 bases between them. CDR3 nucleotide sequence: TGTGCCATCAGGTCACTAGTGAGCTCCTACAATGAGCAGTTCTTC. Translation gives CAIRSLVSSYNEQFF.

V usage is TRBV28 and J usage is TRBJ2-2, with a possible D match to TRBD2 (5 bases). The ends were cut back, 1 base at V and 1 base at J, with 25 bases in the middle. This CDR3 region has 21 residues. The germline gives CDR1 MDHEN, CDR2 SYDVKM. The CDR3 nucleotides read TGTGCCAGCAGTTTATCCTTCCAGTTCACCCACACTAGAGGGAACACCGGGGAGCTGTTTTTT. It translates to CASSLSFQFTHTRGNTGELFF. Supplemented by reference TRBV28 and TRBJ2-2, the full variable domain reads DVKVTQSSRYLVKRTGEKVFLECVQDMDHENMFWYRQDPGLGLRLIYFSYDVKMKEKGDIPEGYSVSREKKERFSLILESASTNQTSMYLCASSLSFQFTHTRGNTGELFFGEGSRLTVL.

This clone showed up just a few times. The V and J genes are TRBV28 and TRBJ1-1, with 9 bases identical to TRBD1. The CDR3 loop spans 14 amino acids. The V gene's germline CDR1 is MDHEN and CDR2 SYDVKM. V shed 6 bases, J shed 5 bases, and the junction held 7 bases outside the gene matches. The CDR3 DNA reads TGTGCCAGCAGACAGGGGGCGCTCAGGACTGAAGCTTTCTTT. Residues: CASRQGALRTEAFF.

The chain carries TRBV9 and TRBJ2-7; D unclear. Trimming pared 1 base from V and 5 bases from J, leaving 16 bases between. From germline, CDR1 is SGDLS and CDR2 YYNGEE. CDR3 size: 15 residues. This chain's CDR3 is CASSVLGWAENEQYF. The CDR3 DNA follows: TGTGCCAGCAGCGTATTGGGTTGGGCTGAGAACGAGCAGTACTTC. The full variable domain, in which reference TRBV9 and TRBJ2-7 provide the parts outside the CDR3, is DSGVTQTPKHLITATGQRVTLRCSPRSGDLSVYWYQQSLDQGLQFLIQYYNGEERAKGNILERFSAQQFPDLHSELNLSSLELGDSALYFCASSVLGWAENEQYFGPGTRLTVT.

This clone was counted a few times. The CDR3 here is CASSLDSSYPQHF. CDR3 bases: TGTGCCAGCAGCTTGGACAGTTCGTACCCCCAGCATTTT. V is TRBV7-2 and J is TRBJ1-5; TRBD1 is a possible D gene (6 bases). Germline CDR1 SGHTA, CDR2 FQGNSA. Trimming stripped 3 bases from V and 10 bases from J, with 13 bases between. This CDR3 has 13 residues.

This clone was observed at least ten times. CDR3 DNA sequence: TGTGCCAGCAGCGTAGAGCCACGGAGCACAGATACGCAGTATTTT. This translates into CASSVEPRSTDTQYF. The genes are TRBV9 and TRBJ2-3; D ambiguous. Looked up from germline, CDR1 is SGDLS and CDR2 is YYNGEE. Trimming took 0 bases from V and 0 from J, leaving 8 bases between them. This CDR3 region has 15 residues.